This TCR beta chain was obtained from a study of cytotoxic CD8 clonotypes in ibrutinib-treated CLL. Study-level information: The patients, about a dozen relapsed/refractory and approximately 16 treatment-naive, included about 18 who were IGHV unmutated.

About this clone: The antigen is unknown.

The CDR3 has 13 residues. CDR1 and CDR2 (germline): SSHAT, FNYEAQ (reference sequence). V lost 2 bases, J lost 6 bases, and 7 bases lay in between. Here immunoSEQ multiplex PCR was the method, and the copy in TCRdb shows in-frame clones only, minus some. Here the sample spans roughly 63,000 clones, around 60% being singletons. Study findings and constraints: Clonality was higher at baseline than in age-matched healthy donors and tracked circulating CD8+ T-cell counts. Increased clonality at ibrutinib response gave way to a return toward baseline at progression. On treatment, the uncommon public clonotypes contracted or remained stable.

Sequencing was performed on PBMCs, taken after 12 months of ibrutinib treatment. This TCR derives from a human donor with chronic lymphocytic leukemia. V and J are TRBV7-7 and TRBJ1-4, with D hard to call. For the CDR3, the DNA is TGTGCCAGCAGCTTACGACTGGATGAAAAACTGTTTTTT. This encodes CASSLRLDEKLFF. The whole variable domain, filled in from reference TRBV7-7 and TRBJ1-4, reads GAGVSQSPRYKVTKRGQDVTLRCDPISSHATLYWYQQALGQGPEFLTYFNYEAQPDKSGLPSDRFSAERPEGSISTLTIQRTEQRDSAMYRCASSLRLDEKLFFGSGTQLSVL.